These T cell receptor beta chains were read from a single sample in a study of blood T cell repertoires in COVID-19. Sequenced by immunoSEQ multiplex PCR; TCRdb stores in-frame clones only, minus some. Of 15,000 to 20,000 clones in the sample, roughly 85% were seen once. Sequenced: peripheral blood. The receptors were sampled from a human donor in a cohort sampled during active COVID-19. The CDR3 runs from the conserved cysteine through the conserved F or W. The order of the fields is clone size, D gene, J gene, CDR3 length, V gene, CDR3 DNA, CDR3 protein. D genes are given only for firm matches. Clone size is given for some rows only: seen once, a few or many times, or a class if the clone is expanded.

NA TRBD1 TRBJ1-4 15 TRBV6-2/TRBV6-3 TGTGCCAGCAGTTACGAGGACAGGGGGAATGAAAAACTGTTTTTT CASSYEDRGNEKLFF
NA NA TRBJ2-1 16 TRBV27 TGTGCCAGCAGTCACCAACAGGGATCGGCCTACAATGAGCAGTTCTTC CASSHQQGSAYNEQFF
NA NA TRBJ2-7 14 TRBV18 TGTGCCAGCTCACCAGGGCAGGACTCACACGAGCAGTACTTC CASSPGQDSHEQYF
NA NA TRBJ1-3 12 TRBV30 TGTGCCTGGAGGGGCAGTAGAAACACCATATATTTT CAWRGSRNTIYF
NA TRBD2 TRBJ2-5 16 TRBV25-1 TGTGCCAGCAGTGAACCCCCTACTAGCGGGGGTGAGACCCAGTACTTC CASSEPPTSGGETQYF
few TRBD1 TRBJ2-1 17 TRBV7-9 TGTGCCAGCAGCCCGGGACAGGACTTCGGGGCCTACAATGAGCAGTTCTTC CASSPGQDFGAYNEQFF
NA NA TRBJ2-1 15 TRBV5-1 TGCGCCAGCAGCTTGGATCAGGGGACGATTAATGAGCAGTTCTTC CASSLDQGTINEQFF
NA TRBD1 TRBJ1-2 12 TRBV12-3/TRBV12-4 TGTGCCAGCAGCCCAGGGGGCTATGGCTACACCTTC CASSPGGYGYTF
NA NA TRBJ2-7 12 TRBV27 TGTGCCAGCAGTCGGACATCTAGCGAGCAGTACTTC CASSRTSSEQYF
NA TRBD1 TRBJ1-1 15 TRBV18 TGTGCCAGCTCACCACCGAACGCGGGGACAGGGAGGGCTTTCTTT CASSPPNAGTGRAFF
NA TRBD1 TRBJ1-4 17 TRBV30 TGTGCCTGGAGTCCCCCCCCGGGGGACAGAGATAATGAAAAACTGTTTTTT CAWSPPPGDRDNEKLFF
NA NA TRBJ1-1 15 TRBV7-9 TGTGCCAGCAGGGGGGGACCCATCTTGAACACTGAAGCTTTCTTT CASRGGPILNTEAFF
once NA TRBJ1-2 15 TRBV27 TGTGCCAGCAGCCGCGAACCGCAGGGGCGTGGTGGCTACACCTTC CASSREPQGRGGYTF
NA NA TRBJ1-2 13 TRBV6-5 TGTGCCAGCCTTGCTAGGGGGTCAGATGGCTACACCTTC CASLARGSDGYTF
NA TRBD1 TRBJ2-7 15 TRBV9 TGTGCCAGCAGCGCCGGGACAGGGGGGGTCTACGAGCAGTACTTC CASSAGTGGVYEQYF
once TRBD2 TRBJ2-5 15 TRBV9 TGTGCCAGCAGCAGGACTAGCGGAATCCAAGAGACCCAGTACTTC CASSRTSGIQETQYF
NA TRBD2 TRBJ2-5 15 TRBV11-2 TGTGCCAGCAACGCCCAGCGGGGGGTCTTGGAGACCCAGTACTTC CASNAQRGVLETQYF
large NA TRBJ1-1 15 TRBV7-9 TGTGCCAGCAGCACGGGGGGTTTGGGAAACACTGAAGCTTTCTTT CASSTGGLGNTEAFF
NA TRBD1 TRBJ2-7 14 TRBV6-5 TGTGCCAGCAGTCCTAACAGGGGAATAAGCGAGCAGTACTTC CASSPNRGISEQYF
NA NA TRBJ1-1 12 TRBV3-1/TRBV3-2 TGTGCCAGCAGCCCGCGGAACACTGAAGCTTTCTTT CASSPRNTEAFF
NA NA TRBJ2-1 16 TRBV2 TGTGCCAGCAGTGTTGGGCAGGGAATCTCCTACAATGAGCAGTTCTTC CASSVGQGISYNEQFF
NA TRBD1 TRBJ1-5 13 TRBV14 TGTGCCAGCAGCCAAGAAGGGGGCCAGCCCCAGCATTTT CASSQEGGQPQHF
NA NA TRBJ2-5 13 TRBV9 TGTGCCAGCAGCGCCGAAGCAGGGGAGACCCAGTACTTC CASSAEAGETQYF
NA NA TRBJ1-2 13 TRBV2 TGTGCCAGCAGAAGGGAGGCGAACTATGGCTACACCTTC CASRREANYGYTF
NA NA TRBJ1-1 14 TRBV7-3 TGTGCCAGCAGCTTAACTCCGGGGGTCACTGAAGCTTTCTTT CASSLTPGVTEAFF